The clone carrying this T cell receptor beta chain was found a few times. Its antigen is currently unknown. Making the TCR beta libraries involved quantitative 5'-RACE with molecular barcodes. MiXCR, applied by TCRdb to the 5' RACE reads, yields one record per CDR3 protein. Here the sample spans about 340,000 distinct CDR3 sequences, roughly 14% being singletons. These data come from a study of CD8 T cells in ankylosing spondylitis. General study results and limits: Reportedly, matched ankylosing spondylitis synovial fluid was significantly enriched for disease-linked clones. A motif in TCR beta, a set of fewer than ten highly homologous variants, appeared characteristic of ankylosing spondylitis blood.

The CDR3 has 13 residues. The V and J ends lost 2 bases and 3 bases respectively, with 5 bases between them. Germline V gene lookup returns CDR1 SGHAT and CDR2 FQNNGV. The clonotype comes from a male donor with ankylosing spondylitis or in good health (not recorded which). Source material: blood, either unsorted or a sorted T cell fraction (not recorded which). The chain has TRBV11-2 and TRBJ1-3; D remains ambiguous. CDR3 nucleotide sequence: TGTGCCAGCAGCTTACCCTTTGGAAACACCATATATTTT. Translated, it gives CASSLPFGNTIYF.